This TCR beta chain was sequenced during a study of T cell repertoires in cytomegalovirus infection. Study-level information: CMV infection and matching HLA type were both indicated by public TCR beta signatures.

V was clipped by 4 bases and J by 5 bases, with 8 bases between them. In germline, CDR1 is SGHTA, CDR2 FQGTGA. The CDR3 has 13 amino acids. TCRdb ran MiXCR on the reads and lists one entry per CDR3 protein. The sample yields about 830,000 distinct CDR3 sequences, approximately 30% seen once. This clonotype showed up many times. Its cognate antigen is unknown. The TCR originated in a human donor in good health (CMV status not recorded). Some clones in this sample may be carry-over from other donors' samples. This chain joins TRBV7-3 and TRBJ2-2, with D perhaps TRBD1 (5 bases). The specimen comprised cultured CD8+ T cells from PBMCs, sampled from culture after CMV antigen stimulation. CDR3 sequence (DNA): TGTGCCAGCAGCTGGGGCCTTACCGGGGAGCTGTTTTTT. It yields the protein CASSWGLTGELFF.